This T cell receptor (beta chain) was captured by sequencing in a study of T cells in localized non-small cell lung cancer. This clone was observed a few times. Sequenced by immunoSEQ multiplex PCR; TCRdb stores in-frame clones only, minus some. Of roughly 20,000 clones listed, about nine tenths are singletons. The CDR3 has 14 amino acids. The V end lost 6 bases, the J end lost 8 bases, and 16 bases lay between the germline ends. The germline gives CDR1 PRHDT, CDR2 FYEKMQ (reference sequence). The origin of this receptor is a woman aged 35 to 70 with stage I lung adenocarcinoma. The sample in question was peripheral blood, obtained before any cancer treatment. The chain has TRBV13 and TRBJ1-4; D is undetermined. The CDR3 region is CASRIEGGSEKLFF. CDR3 in DNA: TGTGCCAGCAGAATCGAGGGAGGTAGCGAAAAACTGTTTTTT.